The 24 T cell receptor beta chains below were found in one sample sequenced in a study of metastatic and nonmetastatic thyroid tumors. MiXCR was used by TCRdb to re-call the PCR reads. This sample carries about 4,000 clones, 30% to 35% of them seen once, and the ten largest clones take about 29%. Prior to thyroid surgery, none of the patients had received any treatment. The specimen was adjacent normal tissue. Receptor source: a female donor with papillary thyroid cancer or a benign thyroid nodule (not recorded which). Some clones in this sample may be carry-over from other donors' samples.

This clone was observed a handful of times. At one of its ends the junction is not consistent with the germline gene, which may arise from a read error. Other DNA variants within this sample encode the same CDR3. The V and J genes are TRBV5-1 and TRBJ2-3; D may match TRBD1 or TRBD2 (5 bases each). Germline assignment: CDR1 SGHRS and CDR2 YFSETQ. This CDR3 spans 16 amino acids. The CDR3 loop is CASSFLHWGRTDTQYF. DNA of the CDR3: TGCGCCAGTAGCTTCCTCCATTGGGGGAGAACAGATACGCAGTATTTT.

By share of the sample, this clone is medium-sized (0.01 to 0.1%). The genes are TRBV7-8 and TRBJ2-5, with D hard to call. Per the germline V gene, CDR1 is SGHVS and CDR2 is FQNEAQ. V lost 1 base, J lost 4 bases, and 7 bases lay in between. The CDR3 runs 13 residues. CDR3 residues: CASSLGSTETQYF. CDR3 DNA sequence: TGTGCCAGCAGCTTAGGATCGACAGAGACCCAGTACTTC.

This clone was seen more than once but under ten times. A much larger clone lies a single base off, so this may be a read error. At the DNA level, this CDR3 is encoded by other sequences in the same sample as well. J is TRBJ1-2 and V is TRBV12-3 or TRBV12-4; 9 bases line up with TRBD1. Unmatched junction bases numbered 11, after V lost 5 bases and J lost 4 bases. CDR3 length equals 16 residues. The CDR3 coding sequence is TGTGCCAGCAGTACTACAGGGGGCGCTGGATTCTATGGCTACACCTTC. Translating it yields CASSTTGGAGFYGYTF.

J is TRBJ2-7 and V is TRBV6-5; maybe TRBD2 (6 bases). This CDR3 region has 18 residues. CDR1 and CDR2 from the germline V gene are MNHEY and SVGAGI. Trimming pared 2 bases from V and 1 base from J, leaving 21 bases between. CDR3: CASSYPRIPGLDSYEQYF. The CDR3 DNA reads TGTGCCAGCAGTTACCCACGAATTCCGGGACTTGATTCCTACGAGCAGTACTTC.

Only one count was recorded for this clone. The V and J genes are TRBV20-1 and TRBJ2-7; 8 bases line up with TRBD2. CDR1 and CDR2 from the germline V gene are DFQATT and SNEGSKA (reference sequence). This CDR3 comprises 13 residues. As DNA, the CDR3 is TGCTTGCGGGGGGCGGTGAGCTCCTACGAGCAGTACTTC. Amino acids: CLRGAVSSYEQYF.

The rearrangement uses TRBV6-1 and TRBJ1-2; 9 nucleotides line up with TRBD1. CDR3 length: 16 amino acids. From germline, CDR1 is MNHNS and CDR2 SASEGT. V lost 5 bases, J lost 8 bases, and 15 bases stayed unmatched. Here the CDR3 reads CASSPPRVQGAEGYTF. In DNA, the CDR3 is TGTGCCAGCAGTCCGCCCCGCGTACAGGGGGCGGAAGGCTACACCTTC.

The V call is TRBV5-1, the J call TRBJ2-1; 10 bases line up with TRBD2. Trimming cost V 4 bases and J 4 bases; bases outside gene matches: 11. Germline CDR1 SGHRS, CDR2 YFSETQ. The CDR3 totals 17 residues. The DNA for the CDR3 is TGCGCCAGCAGCCCTAATCCGGGACTAGCGAGATACAATGAGCAGTTCTTC. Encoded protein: CASSPNPGLARYNEQFF.

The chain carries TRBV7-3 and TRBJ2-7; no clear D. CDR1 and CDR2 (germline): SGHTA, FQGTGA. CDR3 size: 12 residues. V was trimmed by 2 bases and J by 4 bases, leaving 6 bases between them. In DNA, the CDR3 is TGTGCCAGCAGCTTAGAAGTATACGAGCAGTACTTC. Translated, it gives CASSLEVYEQYF.

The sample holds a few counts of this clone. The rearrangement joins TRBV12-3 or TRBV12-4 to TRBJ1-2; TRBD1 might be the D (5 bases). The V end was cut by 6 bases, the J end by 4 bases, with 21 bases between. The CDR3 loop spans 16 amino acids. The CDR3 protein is CASSLRARGGTYGYTF. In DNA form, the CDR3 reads TGTGCCAGCAGCCTACGGGCTCGGGGGGGGACCTATGGCTACACCTTC.

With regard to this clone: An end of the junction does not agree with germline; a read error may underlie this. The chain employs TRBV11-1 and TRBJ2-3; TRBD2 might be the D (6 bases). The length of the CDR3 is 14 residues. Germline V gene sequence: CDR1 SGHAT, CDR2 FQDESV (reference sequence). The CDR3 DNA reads TGTGCCAGCAGCTCCGCCCTAGCGACAGATACGCAGTACTTT. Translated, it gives CASSSALATDTQYF.

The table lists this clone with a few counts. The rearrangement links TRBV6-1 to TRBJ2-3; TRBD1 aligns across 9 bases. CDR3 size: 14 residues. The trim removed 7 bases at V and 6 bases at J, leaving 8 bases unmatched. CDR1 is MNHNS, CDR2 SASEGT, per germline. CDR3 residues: CASNIQGARDTQYF. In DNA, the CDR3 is TGTGCCAGCAATATACAGGGGGCTCGTGATACGCAGTATTTT.

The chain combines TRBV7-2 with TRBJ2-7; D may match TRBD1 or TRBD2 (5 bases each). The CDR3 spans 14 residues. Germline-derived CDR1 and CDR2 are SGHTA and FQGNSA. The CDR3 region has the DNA TGTGGGTGCAGCTTAGGGACGGTCGCCTACGAGCAGTACTTC. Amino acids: CGCSLGTVAYEQYF.

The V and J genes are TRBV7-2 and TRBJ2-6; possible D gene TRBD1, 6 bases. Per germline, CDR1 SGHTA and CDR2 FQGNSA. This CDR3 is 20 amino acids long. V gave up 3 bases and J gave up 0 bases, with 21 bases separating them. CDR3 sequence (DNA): TGTGCCAGCAGCTTTGGTCAGGGGCGAACCCTTACCTCTGGGGCCAACGTCCTGACTTTC. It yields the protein CASSFGQGRTLTSGANVLTF.

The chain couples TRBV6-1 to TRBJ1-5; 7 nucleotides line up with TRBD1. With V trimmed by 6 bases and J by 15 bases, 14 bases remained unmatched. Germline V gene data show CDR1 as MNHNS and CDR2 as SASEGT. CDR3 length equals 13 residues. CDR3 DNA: TGTGCCAGCAGGGGGGACAGTGATCAGCCAAGGCATTTT. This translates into CASRGDSDQPRHF.

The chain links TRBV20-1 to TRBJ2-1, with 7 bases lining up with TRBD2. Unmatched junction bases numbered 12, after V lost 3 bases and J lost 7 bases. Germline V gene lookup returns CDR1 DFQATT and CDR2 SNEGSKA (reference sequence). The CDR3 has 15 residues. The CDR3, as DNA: TGCAGTGCTAGGGGAGAGGCGGGAGTCATAAATGAGCAGTTCTTC. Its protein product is CSARGEAGVINEQFF.

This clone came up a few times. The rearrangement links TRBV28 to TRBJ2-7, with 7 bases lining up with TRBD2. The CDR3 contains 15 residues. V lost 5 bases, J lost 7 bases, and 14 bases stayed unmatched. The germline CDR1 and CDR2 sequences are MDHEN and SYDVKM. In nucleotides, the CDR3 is TGTGCCAGCAGTCTGACGCTGGGGGAGGGCGAGGAGCAGTACTTC. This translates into CASSLTLGEGEEQYF.

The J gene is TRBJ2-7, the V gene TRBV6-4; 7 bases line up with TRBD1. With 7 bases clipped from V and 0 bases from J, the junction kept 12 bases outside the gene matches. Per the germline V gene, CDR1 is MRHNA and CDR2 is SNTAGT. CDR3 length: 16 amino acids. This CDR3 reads CASKAGGHPLSYEQYF. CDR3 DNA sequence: TGTGCCAGCAAAGCAGGGGGACACCCCCTCTCCTACGAGCAGTACTTC.

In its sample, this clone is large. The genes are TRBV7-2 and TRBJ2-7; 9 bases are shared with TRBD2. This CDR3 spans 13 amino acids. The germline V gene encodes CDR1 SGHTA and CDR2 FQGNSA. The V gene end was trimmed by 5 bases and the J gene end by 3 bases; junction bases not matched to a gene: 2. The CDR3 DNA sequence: TGTGCCAGCAGCAGGACTAGCGACTACGAGCAGTACTTC. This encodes CASSRTSDYEQYF. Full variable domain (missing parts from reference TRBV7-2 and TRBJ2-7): GAGVSQSPSNKVTEKGKDVELRCDPISGHTALYWYRQSLGQGLEFLIYFQGNSAPDKSGLPSDRFSAERTGGSVSTLTIQRTQQEDSAVYLCASSRTSDYEQYFGPGTRLTVT.

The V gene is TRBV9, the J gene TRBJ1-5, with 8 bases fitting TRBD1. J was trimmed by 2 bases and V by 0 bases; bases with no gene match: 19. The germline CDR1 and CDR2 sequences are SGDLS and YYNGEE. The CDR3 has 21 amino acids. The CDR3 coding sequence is TGTGCCAGCAGCGTAGAAACCCCTCGGACAGGGCCGATCCCTGGCAATCAGCCCCAGCATTTT. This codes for CASSVETPRTGPIPGNQPQHF.

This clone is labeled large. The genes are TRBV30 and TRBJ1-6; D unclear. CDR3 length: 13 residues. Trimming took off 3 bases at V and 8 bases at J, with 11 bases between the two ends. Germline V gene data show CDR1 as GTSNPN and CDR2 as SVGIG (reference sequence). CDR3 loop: CAWRVGSDSPLHF. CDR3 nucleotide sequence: TGTGCCTGGAGGGTGGGATCTGATTCACCCCTCCACTTT.

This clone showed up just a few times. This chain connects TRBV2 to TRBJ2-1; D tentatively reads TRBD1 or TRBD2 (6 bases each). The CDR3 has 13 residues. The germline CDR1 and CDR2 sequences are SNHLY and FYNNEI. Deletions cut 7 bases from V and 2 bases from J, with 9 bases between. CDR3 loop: CASKGEAYNEQFF. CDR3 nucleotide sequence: TGTGCCAGCAAGGGGGAGGCCTACAATGAGCAGTTCTTC.

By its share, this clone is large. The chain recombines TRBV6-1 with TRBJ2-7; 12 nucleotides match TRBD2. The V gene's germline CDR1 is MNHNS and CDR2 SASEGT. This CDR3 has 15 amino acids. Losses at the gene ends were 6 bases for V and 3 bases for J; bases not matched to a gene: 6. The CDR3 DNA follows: TGTGCCAGCAGACCACGACTAGCGGGAGTCTACGAGCAGTACTTC. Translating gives CASRPRLAGVYEQYF.

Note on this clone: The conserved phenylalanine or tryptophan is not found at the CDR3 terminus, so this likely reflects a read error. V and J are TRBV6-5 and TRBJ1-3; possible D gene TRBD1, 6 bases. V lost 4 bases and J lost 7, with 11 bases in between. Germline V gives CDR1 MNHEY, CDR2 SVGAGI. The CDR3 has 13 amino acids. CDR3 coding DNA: TGTGCCAGCAGTTCCTCCAGGGGCAACACCATATATTGT. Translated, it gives CASSSSRGNTIYC.

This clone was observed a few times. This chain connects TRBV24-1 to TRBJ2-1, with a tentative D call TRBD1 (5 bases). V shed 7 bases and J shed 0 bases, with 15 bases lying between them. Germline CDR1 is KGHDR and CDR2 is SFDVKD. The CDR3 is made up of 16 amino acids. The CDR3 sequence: CATRGFRAGSYNEQFF. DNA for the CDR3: TGTGCCACCAGGGGGTTCAGGGCCGGCTCCTACAATGAGCAGTTCTTC.